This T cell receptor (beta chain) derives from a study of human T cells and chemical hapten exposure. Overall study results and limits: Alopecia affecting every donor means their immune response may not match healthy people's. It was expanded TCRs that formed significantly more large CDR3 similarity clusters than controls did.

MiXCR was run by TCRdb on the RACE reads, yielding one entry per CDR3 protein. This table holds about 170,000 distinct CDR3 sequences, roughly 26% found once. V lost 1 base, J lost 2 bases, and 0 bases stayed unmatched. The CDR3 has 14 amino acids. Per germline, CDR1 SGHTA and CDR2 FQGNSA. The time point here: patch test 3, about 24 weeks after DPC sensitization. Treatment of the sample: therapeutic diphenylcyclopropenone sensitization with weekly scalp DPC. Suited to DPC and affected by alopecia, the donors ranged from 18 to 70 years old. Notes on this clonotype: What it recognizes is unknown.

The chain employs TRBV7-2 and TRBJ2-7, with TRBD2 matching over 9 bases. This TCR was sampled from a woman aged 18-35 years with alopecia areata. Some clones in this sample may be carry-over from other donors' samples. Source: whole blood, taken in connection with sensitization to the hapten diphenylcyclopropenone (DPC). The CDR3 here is CASSLVAGAYEQYF. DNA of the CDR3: TGTGCCAGCAGCTTAGTAGCGGGGGCCTACGAGCAGTACTTC.